This TCR beta chain was captured by sequencing in a study of metastatic and nonmetastatic thyroid tumors. At the level of the study: The authors compared repertoires across blood and tumor or nodule tissue from malignant and benign thyroid patients.

In its sample, this clone was seen many times. Its antigen is still unknown. V was clipped by 4 bases and J by 0 bases, with 13 bases between them. The CDR3 contains 17 residues. Germline assignment: CDR1 MNHEY and CDR2 SVGEGT. Study-wide results and caveats: In both blood and tumor samples, TCR beta diversity was reported significantly higher for malignant than benign nodules.

All patients were treatment-naive before thyroid surgery. In the study's own analysis: The study took CDR3 differences across clinicopathological groups and made a distant-metastasis classifier for papillary thyroid cancer from them. Using MiXCR, TCRdb re-called clones from the PCR reads. TCRdb, not the authors, supplied the V and J calls. Here the sample spans over 25,000 clones, roughly 7.1% being singletons. The TCR originated in a female donor with papillary thyroid cancer or a benign thyroid nodule (not recorded which). Some clones in this sample may be carry-over from other donors' samples. The chain combines TRBV6-2 or TRBV6-3 with TRBJ1-6; D gene ambiguous. The material sequenced was blood. The DNA for the CDR3 is TGTGCCAGCAGTTCCAGATCGGAGAGCTCCTATAATTCACCCCTCCACTTT. Its protein product is CASSSRSESSYNSPLHF.